The 23 T cell receptor beta chains below were found in one sample sequenced in a study of T cell repertoires in cytomegalovirus infection. TCRdb re-analysed the reads in MiXCR, keeping a single row per CDR3 protein. The table includes almost 550,000 distinct CDR3 sequences, about 15% detected once. Sequenced: CD8+ T cells from PBMCs. These receptors all stem from a human donor in good health (CMV status not recorded). Some clones in this sample may be carry-over from other donors' samples.

The chain couples TRBV6-6 to TRBJ1-2; TRBD1 might be the D (5 bases). Between the trimmed V and J ends, which lost 6 bases and 0 bases, there was a span of 11 bases. The length of the CDR3 is 14 residues. The germline V gene has CDR1 MNHNY and CDR2 SVGAGI (reference sequence). CDR3 nucleotides: TGTGCCAGCAGAGAGGACACCTCTAACTATGGCTACACCTTC. Translated, it gives CASREDTSNYGYTF.

This clonotype was seen ten or more times. The genes are TRBV10-3 and TRBJ2-1; no reliable D call. Trimming removed 2 bases at V and 3 bases at J, with 14 bases between. Germline CDR1 is ENHRY and CDR2 is SYGVKD. This CDR3 is 16 amino acids long. The CDR3 DNA sequence: TGTGCCATCAGTGAGGTGTCCCCATCGGGCTACAATGAGCAGTTCTTC. It translates to CAISEVSPSGYNEQFF.

This clonotype was observed at least ten times. V usage is TRBV19 and J usage is TRBJ2-7; 7 bases align to TRBD1. CDR1 LNHDA and CDR2 SQIVND come from the germline V gene (reference sequence). The V gene end was trimmed by 5 bases and the J gene end by 0 bases; junction bases not matched to a gene: 13. There are 17 residues in the CDR3. The CDR3 DNA reads TGTGCCAGTAGTCAATCGACCAGGGGGTCCATCTCCTACGAGCAGTACTTC. Its translation: CASSQSTRGSISYEQYF.

This clonotype was picked up a small number of times. The gene calls are TRBV28 and TRBJ1-4, with 8 bases that match TRBD1. This CDR3 has 14 amino acids. J gave up 3 bases and V 5 bases, and 2 bases lay outside the gene matches. CDR1 and CDR2 (germline): MDHEN, SYDVKM. CDR3 bases: TGTGCCAGCAGTAACAGGGGGGCTAATGAAAAACTGTTTTTT. Translated, it gives CASSNRGANEKLFF.

The chain couples TRBV27 to TRBJ1-2, with 9 positions matching TRBD1. V lost 4 bases to trimming and J lost 7 bases; unmatched junction nucleotides: 4. The germline CDR1 and CDR2 sequences are MNHEY and SMNVEV (reference sequence). CDR3 length equals 13 residues. This CDR3 is CASSSGTGFGYTF. CDR3 coding DNA: TGTGCCAGCAGTTCCGGGACAGGGTTTGGCTACACCTTC.

There are many counts of this clonotype. The J gene is TRBJ2-2, the V gene TRBV12-3 or TRBV12-4; tentative D call: TRBD1 (6 bases). The CDR3 loop spans 13 amino acids. Trimming took off 7 bases at V and 4 bases at J, with 10 bases between the two ends. For the CDR3, the DNA is TGTGCCAGCACCGGGACAACCACCGGGGAGCTGTTTTTT. Translated: CASTGTTTGELFF.

A remark on this clonotype: A read error may be the cause here, since a much bigger clone is one base away. The chain uses TRBV5-6 and TRBJ1-2; 11 bases map to TRBD1. V lost 3 bases and J lost 6; bases outside the gene matches: 4. CDR1 is SGHDT, CDR2 YYEEEE, per germline. This CDR3 has 14 amino acids. CDR3 DNA sequence: TGTGCCAGCAGCTGGACAGGGGGCCGGGATGGCTACACCTTC. Protein sequence: CASSWTGGRDGYTF.

This clonotype was observed at least ten times. The V and J genes are TRBV7-6 and TRBJ1-1; no firm D call. The CDR3 runs to 13 residues. The germline V gene has CDR1 SGHVS and CDR2 FNYEAQ. Trimming stripped 5 bases from V and 1 base from J, with 8 bases between. The CDR3 DNA sequence: TGTGCCAGCAGCCCAAATCCGAACACTGAAGCTTTCTTT. It codes for CASSPNPNTEAFF.

This rearrangement joins TRBV20-1 to TRBJ2-7; a weak D match, TRBD1 (5 bases). This CDR3 has 14 amino acids. Germline V gives CDR1 DFQATT, CDR2 SNEGSKA (reference sequence). The germline V and J ends were trimmed by 1 base and 2 bases, with 12 bases remaining between them. The CDR3 protein is CSARGPGLTYEQYF. CDR3 DNA sequence: TGCAGTGCTAGAGGGCCAGGGTTGACCTACGAGCAGTACTTC.

The sample holds a few counts of this clonotype. J is TRBJ1-4 and V is TRBV28; D is uncertain. The V gene lost 6 bases and the J gene lost 10 bases, with 9 bases spanning the gap. The CDR3 covers 11 residues. Germline V gives CDR1 MDHEN, CDR2 SYDVKM. In DNA form, the CDR3 reads TGTGCCAGCAGCGCCTCTGGAAAACTGTTTTTT. It yields the protein CASSASGKLFF.

This clonotype turned up a few times. This chain uses TRBV25-1 with TRBJ2-7; tentatively, D is TRBD1 (6 bases). In germline, CDR1 is MGHDK, CDR2 SYGVNS. Trimming stripped 4 bases from V and 3 bases from J, with 19 bases between. The CDR3 consists of 16 residues. The CDR3 protein is CASSGLAGAHFYEQYF. For the CDR3, the DNA is TGTGCCAGCAGTGGCCTTGCAGGGGCCCACTTCTACGAGCAGTACTTC.

The CDR3 reads CASSVARNYGYTF. CDR3 in DNA: TGTGCCAGCAGTGTGGCCAGAAACTATGGCTACACCTTC. The chain couples TRBV14 to TRBJ1-2; D remains unclear. The CDR3 is 13 residues long. Trimming stripped 6 bases from V and 2 bases from J, with 10 bases between. Per the germline V gene, CDR1 is SGHDN and CDR2 is FVKESK.

This clonotype was seen at least ten times. The chain joins TRBV6-5 to TRBJ1-4; D gene uncertain. In germline, CDR1 is MNHEY, CDR2 SVGAGI. Deletions cut 5 bases from V and 8 bases from J, with 9 bases between. The CDR3 is 12 residues long. The CDR3 DNA reads as TGTGCCAGCAGTCCGGATGGCGAAAAACTGTTTTTT. This sequence encodes CASSPDGEKLFF.

This clonotype was counted many times. The chain uses TRBV11-1 and TRBJ2-3; 10 positions match TRBD1. The CDR3 covers 18 residues. In germline, CDR1 is SGHAT, CDR2 FQDESV (reference sequence). V trimming: 3 bases; J trimming: 2 bases; junction bases outside the gene matches: 11. The CDR3 sequence: CASSFLPGQGTDTDTQYF. CDR3 nucleotides: TGTGCCAGCAGCTTCCTACCGGGACAGGGGACGGACACAGATACGCAGTATTTT. The full variable domain, rest sourced from reference TRBV11-1 and TRBJ2-3, is EAEVAQSPRYKITEKSQAVAFWCDPISGHATLYWYRQILGQGPELLVQFQDESVVDDSQLPKDRFSAERLKGVDSTLKIQPAELGDSAMYLCASSFLPGQGTDTDTQYFGPGTRLTVL.

The chain joins TRBV4-1 to TRBJ1-4, with D possibly matching TRBD1 (5 bases). Germline CDR1 is MGHRA and CDR2 is YSYEKL. The V end lost 5 bases, the J end lost 4 bases, and 11 bases lay between the germline ends. This CDR3 comprises 14 residues. The CDR3 protein is CASSFVQGNEKLFF. As DNA, the CDR3 is TGCGCCAGCAGCTTTGTCCAGGGTAATGAAAAACTGTTTTTT.

V gene TRBV14 combines with J gene TRBJ2-1; no definite D call. CDR3 size: 13 residues. Trimming took off 6 bases at V and 4 bases at J, with 10 bases between the two ends. Germline CDR1 SGHDN, CDR2 FVKESK. The CDR3 sequence: CASSDPYYNEQFF. In DNA form, the CDR3 reads TGTGCCAGCAGTGACCCTTATTACAATGAGCAGTTCTTC.

This clonotype was recorded at least ten times. The chain joins TRBV11-2 to TRBJ2-5, with 8 bases fitting TRBD1. Germline V CDR1 and CDR2: SGHAT, FQNNGV. Unmatched junction bases numbered 10, after V lost 5 bases and J lost 2 bases. The CDR3 runs 16 residues. CDR3 sequence reads: CASSPLRTGNQETQYF. CDR3 sequence (DNA): TGTGCCAGCAGCCCTCTCCGGACAGGGAATCAAGAGACCCAGTACTTC.

J is TRBJ2-7 and V is TRBV5-6, with D perhaps matching TRBD1 (5 bases). The ends were cut back, 1 base at V and 3 bases at J, with 14 bases in the middle. The CDR3 spans 15 residues. CDR1 and CDR2 from the germline V gene are SGHDT and YYEEEE. The CDR3 region has the DNA TGTGCCAGCAGCTTGTTCCGAGACAGCTTCTACGAGCAGTACTTC. It translates to CASSLFRDSFYEQYF.

This clonotype was observed at least ten times. The chain joins TRBV7-9 to TRBJ2-2; the D gene is possibly TRBD2 (6 bases). The V gene lost 8 bases and the J gene lost 5 bases, with 21 bases spanning the gap. The CDR3 runs to 16 residues. The germline V gene encodes CDR1 SEHNR and CDR2 FQNEAQ (reference sequence). CDR3 in amino acids: CASGYGAAGKTGELFF. The CDR3 nucleotides are TGTGCCAGCGGTTACGGTGCCGCGGGGAAGACCGGGGAGCTGTTTTTT.

The DNA for the CDR3 is TGCGCCAGCAGCTCTACCGGGACAGGTTCCCAGATGCGGTTCTTC. Translating it yields CASSSTGTGSQMRFF. The V gene is TRBV5-1, the J gene TRBJ2-1; 8 bases align to TRBD1. V lost 3 bases and J lost 15; bases outside the gene matches: 17. Germline V CDR1 and CDR2: SGHRS, YFSETQ. The CDR3 consists of 15 residues.

This clonotype has a count of ten or more. The chain recombines TRBV12-3 or TRBV12-4 with TRBJ2-2; 8 positions agree with TRBD2. V lost 6 bases and J lost 1; bases outside the gene matches: 1. This CDR3 has 14 amino acids. DNA of the CDR3: TGTGCCAGCAGGAGCGGGAGGAACACCGGGGAGCTGTTTTTT. Translated: CASRSGRNTGELFF.

This clonotype was counted at least ten times. CDR3 residues: CASTPNSDRGKAGYTF. The CDR3 DNA sequence: TGTGCCAGCACCCCAAATTCGGACAGGGGGAAGGCTGGCTACACCTTC. The chain links TRBV7-9 to TRBJ1-2, with 10 bases that match TRBD1. This CDR3 is 16 amino acids long. V shed 7 bases, J shed 7 bases, and the junction held 15 bases outside the gene matches. Germline V gene sequence: CDR1 SEHNR, CDR2 FQNEAQ (reference sequence). Using reference TRBV7-9 and TRBJ1-2 for the parts outside the CDR3, the full variable domain is DTGVSQNPRHKITKRGQNVTFRCDPISEHNRLYWYRQTLGQGPEFLTYFQNEAQLEKSRLLSDRFSAERPKGSFSTLEIQRTEQGDSAMYLCASTPNSDRGKAGYTFGSGTRLTVV.

This clonotype has more than one count but fewer than ten. The gene calls are TRBV20-1 and TRBJ2-5, with 12 bases aligning to TRBD2. The germline gives CDR1 DFQATT, CDR2 SNEGSKA (reference sequence). The CDR3 has 15 residues. V was pared by 6 bases and J by 1 base, with 6 bases of the junction left unmatched. The CDR3 DNA sequence: TGCAGTGCCCAGGGACTAGCGGGTTCCCAAGAGACCCAGTACTTC. Translation gives CSAQGLAGSQETQYF.